Listed here are 25 T cell receptor beta chains from one sample, sequenced in a study of PD-1 blockade in mismatch repair-deficient tumors. Using immunoSEQ multiplex PCR, the repertoire was profiled, and TCRdb retains in-frame clones only, with some absent. The data hold approximately 130,000 clones, with about 88% observed a single time. Sequenced material: peripheral blood, taken 44 weeks after starting pembrolizumab. The receptors come from an adult with mismatch repair-deficient cancer.

The J gene is TRBJ2-2, the V gene TRBV6-1, with a possible D match to TRBD1 (5 bases). The CDR3 is 12 residues long. The germline CDR1 and CDR2 sequences are MNHNS and SASEGT. Trimming removed 11 bases from V and 5 bases from J, with 12 bases in between. CDR3 DNA sequence: TGTGCCTGGAGTCAGGGAACCGGGGAGCTGTTTTTT. Translated, it gives CAWSQGTGELFF.

This clone was found once. This sequence joins TRBV4-1 and TRBJ1-1; D is perhaps TRBD1 (6 bases). The CDR3 extends over 16 amino acids. Germline CDR1 is MGHRA and CDR2 is YSYEKL. Between the trimmed V and J ends, which lost 2 bases and 2 bases, there was a span of 15 bases. For the CDR3, the DNA is TGCGCCAGCAGCCAAAGAGGGGGGGATACAAACACTGAAGCTTTCTTT. Translated, it gives CASSQRGGDTNTEAFF.

V is TRBV27 and J is TRBJ2-1; possible D gene TRBD1, 5 bases. Trimming stripped 2 bases from V and 7 bases from J, with 18 bases between. CDR3 size: 16 residues. The germline V gene encodes CDR1 MNHEY and CDR2 SMNVEV (reference sequence). CDR3: CASSLLSDSLGNEQFF. The CDR3 DNA sequence: TGTGCCAGCAGTTTACTTTCCGACAGTTTAGGAAATGAGCAGTTCTTC.

The chain uses TRBV5-1 and TRBJ2-3; D remains ambiguous. The CDR3 consists of 14 residues. The germline gives CDR1 SGHRS, CDR2 YFSETQ. The V end lost 6 bases, the J end lost 2 bases, and 13 bases lay between the germline ends. This chain's CDR3 is CASNPTRYTDTQYF. Written as DNA, the CDR3 is TGCGCCAGCAATCCGACGCGGTACACAGATACGCAGTATTTT.

The chain employs TRBV6-5 and TRBJ1-2; D unresolved. The V end lost 4 bases, the J end lost 4 bases, and 10 bases lay between the germline ends. The CDR3 covers 13 residues. Germline CDR1 is MNHEY and CDR2 is SVGAGI. CDR3 nucleotides: TGTGCCAGCAGTTCTGGGTCCGGCTATGGCTACACCTTC. This gives the protein CASSSGSGYGYTF.

The chain has TRBV10-3 and TRBJ2-5; D perhaps matches TRBD2 (6 bases). With 10 bases removed from V and 4 bases from J, the gap between germline ends came to 13 bases. The germline V gene encodes CDR1 ENHRY and CDR2 SYGVKD. The CDR3 runs to 12 residues. CDR3: CATRGSRETQYF. The CDR3 region has the DNA TGTGCCACCCGGGGGAGTCGAGAGACCCAGTACTTC.

The chain has TRBV5-4 and TRBJ2-2, with unresolved D. The V and J ends lost 4 bases and 5 bases respectively, with 15 bases between them. CDR1 and CDR2 from the germline V gene are SGHNT and YYREEE (reference sequence). The CDR3 consists of 15 residues. DNA of the CDR3: TGTGCCAGCAGCGAACCGGCAGAGACAACCGGGGAGCTGTTTTTT. Residues: CASSEPAETTGELFF.

The chain couples TRBV7-6 to TRBJ2-7, with D possibly matching TRBD1 (6 bases). This CDR3 spans 16 amino acids. Germline loops: CDR1 SGHVS, CDR2 FNYEAQ. V was trimmed by 0 bases and J by 0 bases, leaving 12 bases between them. Here the CDR3 DNA reads TGTGCCAGCAGCTTAGCGCTTAGGACAGCCTCCTACGAGCAGTACTTC. As protein: CASSLALRTASYEQYF.

As concerns this clone: The sample holds other DNA sequences that translate to the same CDR3. The chain uses TRBV19 and TRBJ2-7; 7 positions agree with TRBD2. The V gene end was trimmed by 1 base and the J gene end by 0 bases; junction bases not matched to a gene: 3. The germline V gene has CDR1 LNHDA and CDR2 SQIVND (reference sequence). This CDR3 contains 15 residues. The CDR3 DNA follows: TGTGCCAGTAGTATAGCGGGGGGTTCCTCCTACGAGCAGTACTTC. It yields the protein CASSIAGGSSYEQYF. Supplemented by reference TRBV19 and TRBJ2-7, the full variable domain reads DGGITQSPKYLFRKEGQNVTLSCEQNLNHDAMYWYRQDPGQGLRLIYYSQIVNDFQKGDIAEGYSVSREKKESFPLTVTSAQKNPTAFYLCASSIAGGSSYEQYFGPGTRLTVT.

In its sample, this clone was seen a few times. This sequence joins TRBV7-2 and TRBJ2-4; the match to TRBD1 covers 9 bases. Germline V gene lookup returns CDR1 SGHTA and CDR2 FQGNSA. The ends lost 1 base at V and 5 bases at J; junction bases unmatched: 6. The CDR3 loop spans 16 amino acids. CDR3 sequence reads: CASSLGGQGDQNIQYF. The CDR3 nucleotides read TGTGCCAGCAGCTTAGGGGGACAGGGCGATCAAAACATTCAGTACTTC.

V and J are TRBV27 and TRBJ2-1; tentatively, D is TRBD2 (7 bases). The CDR3 spans 17 residues. The V gene lost 5 bases and the J gene lost 2 bases, with 19 bases spanning the gap. The V gene's germline CDR1 is MNHEY and CDR2 SMNVEV (reference sequence). This CDR3 is CASSINGGGTTYNEQFF. CDR3 bases: TGTGCCAGCAGTATAAATGGGGGAGGGACAACCTACAATGAGCAGTTCTTC.

The CDR3 sequence is CASSARDRATRQYF. DNA for the CDR3: TGTGCCAGCAGCGCCCGGGACAGAGCTACACGGCAGTACTTC. V usage is TRBV7-9 and J usage is TRBJ2-7; TRBD1 aligns across 7 bases. This CDR3 region has 14 residues. The germline CDR1 and CDR2 sequences are SEHNR and FQNEAQ (reference sequence). V was clipped by 5 bases and J by 9 bases; unmatched bases: 13.

The chain uses TRBV30 and TRBJ2-1; TRBD1 agrees at 8 bases. The ends lost 3 bases at V and 8 bases at J; junction bases unmatched: 15. Germline V CDR1 and CDR2: GTSNPN, SVGIG (reference sequence). The CDR3 contains 16 residues. CDR3 DNA sequence: TGTGCCTGGAGCGCTCCATGGGACAGGAGTTTCCATGAGCAGTTCTTC. It is translated as CAWSAPWDRSFHEQFF.

The chain couples TRBV6-5 to TRBJ2-1; the D is unclear. Deletions cut 7 bases from V and 7 bases from J, with 20 bases between. The CDR3 loop spans 15 amino acids. The germline V gene has CDR1 MNHEY and CDR2 SVGAGI. CDR3: CASTSGFGPSNEQFF. The CDR3 nucleotides are TGTGCCAGCACCTCCGGGTTTGGCCCTTCTAATGAGCAGTTCTTC.

In this sample, this clone turned up a few times. V usage is TRBV18 and J usage is TRBJ2-7; tentatively, D is TRBD2 (5 bases). Trimming removed 3 bases from V and 4 bases from J, with 13 bases in between. Germline V gene lookup returns CDR1 KGHSH and CDR2 LQKENI. There are 14 residues in the CDR3. DNA of the CDR3: TGTGCCAGCTCACCTTCTGAGGGAGCATACGAGCAGTACTTC. As protein: CASSPSEGAYEQYF.

The V gene is TRBV5-1, the J gene TRBJ2-5, with 10 positions matching TRBD1. This CDR3 has 14 residues. Trimming cost V 3 bases and J 5 bases; bases outside gene matches: 4. The germline V gene encodes CDR1 SGHRS and CDR2 YFSETQ. In DNA, the CDR3 is TGCGCCAGCAGCTCGACAGGGGGCGATGAGACCCAGTACTTC. Its translation is CASSSTGGDETQYF. Based on the CDR3 plus reference TRBV5-1 and TRBJ2-5, the full variable domain is KAGVTQTPRYLIKTRGQQVTLSCSPISGHRSVSWYQQTPGQGLQFLFEYFSETQRNKGNFPGRFSGRQFSNSRSEMNVSTLELGDSALYLCASSSTGGDETQYFGPGTRLLVL.

The chain joins TRBV27 to TRBJ2-7, with 7 positions matching TRBD1. This CDR3 has 14 amino acids. Germline V gene lookup returns CDR1 MNHEY and CDR2 SMNVEV (reference sequence). The ends lost 6 bases at V and 6 bases at J; junction bases unmatched: 11. The DNA for the CDR3 is TGTGCCAGCAGCCCTCCGGACAGGAGAGGCGAGCAGTACTTC. This codes for CASSPPDRRGEQYF.

The CDR3, as DNA: TGTGCCAGCAGCCAACTAGCGGGAGGCCATGAGCAGTTCTTC. It encodes CASSQLAGGHEQFF. The chain links TRBV9 to TRBJ2-1; TRBD2 matches 12 bases. The CDR3 totals 14 residues. Trimming cost V 4 bases and J 8 bases; bases outside gene matches: 4. Germline V gene data show CDR1 as SGDLS and CDR2 as YYNGEE.

The rearrangement uses TRBV6-4 and TRBJ2-3, with 7 nucleotides matching TRBD1. This CDR3 spans 14 amino acids. Germline lookup yields CDR1 MRHNA and CDR2 SNTAGT. V was clipped by 4 bases and J by 4 bases; unmatched bases: 5. The CDR3 region is CASSASTGSDTQYF. The CDR3 DNA is TGTGCCAGCAGTGCTTCGACAGGGTCAGATACGCAGTATTTT.

The chain has TRBV5-1 and TRBJ2-1; TRBD1 is a possible D gene (5 bases). This CDR3 has 14 residues. CDR1 is SGHRS, CDR2 YFSETQ, per germline. V was cut by 5 bases and J by 8 bases, with 17 bases left in between. CDR3 loop: CASSYTGSVDEQFF. The DNA of the CDR3 is TGCGCCAGCAGTTATACAGGTTCCGTAGATGAGCAGTTCTTC.

This clone was detected once. The rearrangement uses TRBV10-3 and TRBJ1-5; 7 bases line up with TRBD1. Germline CDR1 reads ENHRY; CDR2 reads SYGVKD. The CDR3 sequence is 17 residues long. The V gene end was trimmed by 1 base and the J gene end by 0 bases; junction bases not matched to a gene: 6. The chain's CDR3 is CAISEFPTGYSNQPQHF. The CDR3 DNA reads TGTGCCATCAGTGAGTTCCCGACAGGGTATAGCAATCAGCCCCAGCATTTT.

The chain is built from TRBV11-3 and TRBJ2-7; 12 nucleotides align to TRBD1. J was trimmed by 5 bases and V by 4 bases; bases with no gene match: 3. The CDR3 sequence is 14 residues long. Germline loops: CDR1 SGHNT, CDR2 YENEEA. The CDR3 sequence is CASSWGTGGDEQYF. As DNA, the CDR3 is TGTGCCAGCAGCTGGGGGACAGGGGGCGACGAGCAGTACTTC.

The chain has TRBV5-1 and TRBJ1-1; 8 bases match TRBD1. The germline gives CDR1 SGHRS, CDR2 YFSETQ. The CDR3 has 14 residues. J was trimmed by 5 bases and V by 5 bases; bases with no gene match: 8. The CDR3 is CASRLLTGGTEAFF. CDR3 DNA: TGCGCCAGCAGATTGCTCACAGGGGGGACTGAAGCTTTCTTT.

This chain connects TRBV4-2 to TRBJ1-4; 9 bases map to TRBD1. The V gene end was trimmed by 1 base and the J gene end by 6 bases; junction bases not matched to a gene: 6. The CDR3 totals 16 residues. Germline loops: CDR1 LGHNA, CDR2 YNFKEQ. The CDR3 reads CASSQGDRVEYEKLFF. The DNA for the CDR3 is TGTGCCAGCAGCCAAGGGGACAGGGTCGAATATGAAAAACTGTTTTTT.

This sequence joins TRBV18 and TRBJ2-7, with D uncertain. The CDR3 has 14 amino acids. Deletions cut 3 bases from V and 0 bases from J, with 9 bases between. Germline V gene sequence: CDR1 KGHSH, CDR2 LQKENI. CDR3 sequence (DNA): TGTGCCAGCTCACCCCTCCACGACTCCTACGAGCAGTACTTC. It translates to CASSPLHDSYEQYF.